This T cell receptor beta chain was identified during a study of T cells after yellow fever vaccination. On the study more broadly: The authors prepared low-cell-number fractions using SMART-Seq v4 Ultra Low Input.

TCRdb independently ran MiXCR on the 5' RACE reads; one entry per CDR3 protein. The table lists about 580,000 distinct CDR3 sequences, roughly a sixth of them singletons. V lost 0 bases, J lost 4 bases, and 2 bases lay in between. In germline, CDR1 is SNHLY, CDR2 FYNNEI. The CDR3 is made up of 12 amino acids. This clonotype was seen at least ten times. Its specificity is not known. Study findings and constraints: Reappearance after the booster was seen for most primary-vaccination clones, at roughly 96% CD4 and 75% to 90% CD8. One caveat is that FACS-sorted repertoires could contain abundant clonotypes contaminating from the bulk population.

The rearrangement uses TRBV2 and TRBJ2-3; D unresolved. This sequence was found in a man aged 18 to 30 who received the YFV17D yellow fever vaccine. The material sequenced was PBMCs, taken around 5 days after the first yellow fever vaccination. CDR3 region: CASSEASDTQYF. The CDR3 bases are TGTGCCAGCAGTGAAGCGTCAGATACGCAGTATTTT.